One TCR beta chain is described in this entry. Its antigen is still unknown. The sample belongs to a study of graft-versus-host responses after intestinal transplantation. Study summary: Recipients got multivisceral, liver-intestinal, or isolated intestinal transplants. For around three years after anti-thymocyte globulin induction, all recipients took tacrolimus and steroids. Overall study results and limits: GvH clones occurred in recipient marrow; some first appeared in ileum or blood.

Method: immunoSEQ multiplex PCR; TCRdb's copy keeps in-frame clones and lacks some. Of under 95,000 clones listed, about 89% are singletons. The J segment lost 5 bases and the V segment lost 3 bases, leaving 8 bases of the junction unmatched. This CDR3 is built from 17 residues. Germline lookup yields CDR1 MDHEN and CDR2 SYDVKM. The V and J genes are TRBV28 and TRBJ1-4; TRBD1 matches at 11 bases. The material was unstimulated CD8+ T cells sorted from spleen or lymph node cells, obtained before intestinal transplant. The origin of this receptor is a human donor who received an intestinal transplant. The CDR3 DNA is TGTGCCAGCAGTTTTCTCGGGACAGGGGGACTAAATGAAAAACTGTTTTTT. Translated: CASSFLGTGGLNEKLFF.